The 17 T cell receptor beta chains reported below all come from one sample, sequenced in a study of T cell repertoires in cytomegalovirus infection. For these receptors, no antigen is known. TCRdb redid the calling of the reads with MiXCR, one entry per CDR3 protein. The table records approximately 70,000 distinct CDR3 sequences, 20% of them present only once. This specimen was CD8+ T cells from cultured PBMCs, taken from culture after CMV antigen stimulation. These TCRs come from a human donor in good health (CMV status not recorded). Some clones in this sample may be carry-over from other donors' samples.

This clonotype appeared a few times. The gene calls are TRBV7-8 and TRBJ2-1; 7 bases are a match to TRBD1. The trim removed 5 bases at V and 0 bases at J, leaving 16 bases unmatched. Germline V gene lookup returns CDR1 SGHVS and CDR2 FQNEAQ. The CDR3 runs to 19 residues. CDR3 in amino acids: CASSPTARGGPISYNEQFF. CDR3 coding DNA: TGTGCCAGCAGCCCAACTGCTAGAGGGGGCCCGATCTCCTACAATGAGCAGTTCTTC.

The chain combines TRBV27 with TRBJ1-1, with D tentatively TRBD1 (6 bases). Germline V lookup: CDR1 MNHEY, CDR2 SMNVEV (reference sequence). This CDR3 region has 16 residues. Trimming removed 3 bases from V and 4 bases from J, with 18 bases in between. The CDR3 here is CASSFGQRGVGTEAFF. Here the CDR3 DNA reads TGTGCCAGCAGTTTTGGACAGCGGGGGGTCGGCACTGAAGCTTTCTTT.

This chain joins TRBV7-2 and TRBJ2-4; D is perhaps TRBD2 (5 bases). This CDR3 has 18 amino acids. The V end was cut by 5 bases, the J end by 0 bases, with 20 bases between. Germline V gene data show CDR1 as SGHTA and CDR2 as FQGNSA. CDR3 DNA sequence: TGTGCCAGCAGCACGAGAGAGGGCCTGTCTCTAGCCAAAAACATTCAGTACTTC. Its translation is CASSTREGLSLAKNIQYF.

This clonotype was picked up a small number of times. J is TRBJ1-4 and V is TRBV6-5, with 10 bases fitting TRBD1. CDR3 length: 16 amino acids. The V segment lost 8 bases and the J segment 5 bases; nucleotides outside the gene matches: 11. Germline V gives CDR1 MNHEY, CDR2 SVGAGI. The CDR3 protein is CASGPGQGYRNEKLFF. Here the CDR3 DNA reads TGTGCCAGCGGTCCGGGACAGGGGTATAGGAATGAAAAACTGTTTTTT.

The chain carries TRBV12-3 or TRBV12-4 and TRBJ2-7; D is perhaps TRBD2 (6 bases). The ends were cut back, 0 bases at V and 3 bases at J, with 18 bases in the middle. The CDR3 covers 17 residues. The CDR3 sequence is CASSLAATREAYYEQYF. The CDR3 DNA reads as TGTGCCAGCAGTTTAGCGGCTACGAGGGAGGCTTACTACGAGCAGTACTTC.

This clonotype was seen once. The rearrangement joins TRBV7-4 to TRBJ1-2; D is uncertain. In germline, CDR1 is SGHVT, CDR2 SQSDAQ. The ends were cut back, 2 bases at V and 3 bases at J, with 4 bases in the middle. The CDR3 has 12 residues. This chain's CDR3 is CASSLPHYGYTF. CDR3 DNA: TGTGCCAGCAGCTTACCCCACTATGGCTACACCTTC.

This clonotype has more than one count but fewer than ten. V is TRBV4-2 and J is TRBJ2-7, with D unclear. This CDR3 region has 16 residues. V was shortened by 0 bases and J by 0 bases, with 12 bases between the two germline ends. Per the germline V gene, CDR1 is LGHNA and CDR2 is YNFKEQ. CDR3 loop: CASSQDWTDRSYEQYF. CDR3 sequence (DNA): TGTGCCAGCAGCCAAGATTGGACCGATCGCTCCTACGAGCAGTACTTC.

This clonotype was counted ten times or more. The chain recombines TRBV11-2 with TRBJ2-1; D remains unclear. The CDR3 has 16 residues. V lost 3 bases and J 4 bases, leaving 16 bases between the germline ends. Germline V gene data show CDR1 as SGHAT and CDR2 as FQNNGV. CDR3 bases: TGTGCCAGCAGCTTCCCAGCTAGGGATATTTACAATGAGCAGTTCTTC. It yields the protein CASSFPARDIYNEQFF.

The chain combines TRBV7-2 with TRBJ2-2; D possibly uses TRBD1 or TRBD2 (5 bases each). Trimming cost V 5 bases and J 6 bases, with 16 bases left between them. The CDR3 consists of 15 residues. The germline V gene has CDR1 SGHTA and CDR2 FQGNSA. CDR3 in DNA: TGTGCCAGCAGCGGGACGACTTTACAGGCCGGGGAGCTGTTTTTT. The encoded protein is CASSGTTLQAGELFF.

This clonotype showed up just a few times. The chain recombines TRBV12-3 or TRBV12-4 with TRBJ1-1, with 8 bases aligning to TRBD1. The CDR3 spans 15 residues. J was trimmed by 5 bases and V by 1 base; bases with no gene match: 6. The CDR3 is CASSLGQGAGTEAFF. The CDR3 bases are TGTGCCAGCAGTTTAGGGCAGGGGGCGGGGACTGAAGCTTTCTTT.

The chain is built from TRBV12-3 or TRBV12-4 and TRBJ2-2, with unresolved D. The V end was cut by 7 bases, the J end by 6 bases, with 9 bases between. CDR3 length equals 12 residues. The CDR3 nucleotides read TGTGCCAGCACCATAAGGGCCGGGGAGCTGTTTTTT. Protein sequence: CASTIRAGELFF.

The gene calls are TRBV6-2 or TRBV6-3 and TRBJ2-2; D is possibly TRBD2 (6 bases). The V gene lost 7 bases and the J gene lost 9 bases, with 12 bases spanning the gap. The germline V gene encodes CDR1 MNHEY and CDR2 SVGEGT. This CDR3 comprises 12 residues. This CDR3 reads CASTPGGRELFF. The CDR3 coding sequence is TGTGCCAGCACCCCCGGGGGACGGGAGCTGTTTTTT.

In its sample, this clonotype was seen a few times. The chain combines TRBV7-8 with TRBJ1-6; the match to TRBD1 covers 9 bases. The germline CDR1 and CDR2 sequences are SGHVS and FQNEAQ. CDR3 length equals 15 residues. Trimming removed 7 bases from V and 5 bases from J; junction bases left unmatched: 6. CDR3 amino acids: CASTGTGKDNSPLHF. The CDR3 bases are TGTGCCAGCACAGGGACAGGGAAGGATAATTCACCCCTCCACTTT.

CDR3 protein: CASSGTSGGREQYF. The CDR3 DNA reads as TGTGCCAGCAGCGGGACTAGCGGGGGGCGGGAGCAGTACTTC. The rearrangement uses TRBV7-2 and TRBJ2-7; 15 bases line up with TRBD2. In germline, CDR1 is SGHTA, CDR2 FQGNSA. This CDR3 spans 14 amino acids. The V and J ends lost 5 bases and 7 bases, in that order; junction bases with no gene match: 3.

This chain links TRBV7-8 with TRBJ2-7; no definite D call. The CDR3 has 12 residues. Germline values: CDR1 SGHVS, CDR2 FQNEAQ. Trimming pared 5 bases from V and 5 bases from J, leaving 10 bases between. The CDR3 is CASSMTVDEQYF. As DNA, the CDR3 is TGTGCCAGCAGCATGACTGTGGACGAGCAGTACTTC.

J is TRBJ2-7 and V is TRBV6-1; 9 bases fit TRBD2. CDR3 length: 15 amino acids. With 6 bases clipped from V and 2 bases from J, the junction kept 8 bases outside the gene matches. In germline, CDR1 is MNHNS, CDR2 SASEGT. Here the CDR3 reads CASRDWTSAPYEQYF. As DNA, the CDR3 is TGTGCCAGCAGGGACTGGACTAGCGCTCCCTACGAGCAGTACTTC.

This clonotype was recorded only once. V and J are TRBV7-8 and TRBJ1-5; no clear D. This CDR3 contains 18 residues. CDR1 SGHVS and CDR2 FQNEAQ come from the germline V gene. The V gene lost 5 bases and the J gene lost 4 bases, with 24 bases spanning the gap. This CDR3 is CASSLSGRQRVRNQPQHF. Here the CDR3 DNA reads TGTGCCAGCAGCCTCTCCGGGAGGCAGCGAGTCCGTAATCAGCCCCAGCATTTT.